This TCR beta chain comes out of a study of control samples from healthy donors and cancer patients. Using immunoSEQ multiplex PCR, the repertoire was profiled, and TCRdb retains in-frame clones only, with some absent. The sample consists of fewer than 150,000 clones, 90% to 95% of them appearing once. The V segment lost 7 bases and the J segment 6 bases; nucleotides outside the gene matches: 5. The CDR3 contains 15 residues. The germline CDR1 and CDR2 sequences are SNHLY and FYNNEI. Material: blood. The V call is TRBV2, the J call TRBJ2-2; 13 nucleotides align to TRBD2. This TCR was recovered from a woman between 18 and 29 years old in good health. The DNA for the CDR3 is TGTGCCAGCAAGGGGACTAGCGGGAATGCCGGGGAGCTGTTTTTT. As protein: CASKGTSGNAGELFF. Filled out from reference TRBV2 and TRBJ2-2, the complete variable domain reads EPEVTQTPSHQVTQMGQEVILRCVPISNHLYFYWYRQILGQKVEFLVSFYNNEISEKSEIFDDQFSVERPDGSNFTLKIRSTKLEDSAMYFCASKGTSGNAGELFFGEGSRLTVL.